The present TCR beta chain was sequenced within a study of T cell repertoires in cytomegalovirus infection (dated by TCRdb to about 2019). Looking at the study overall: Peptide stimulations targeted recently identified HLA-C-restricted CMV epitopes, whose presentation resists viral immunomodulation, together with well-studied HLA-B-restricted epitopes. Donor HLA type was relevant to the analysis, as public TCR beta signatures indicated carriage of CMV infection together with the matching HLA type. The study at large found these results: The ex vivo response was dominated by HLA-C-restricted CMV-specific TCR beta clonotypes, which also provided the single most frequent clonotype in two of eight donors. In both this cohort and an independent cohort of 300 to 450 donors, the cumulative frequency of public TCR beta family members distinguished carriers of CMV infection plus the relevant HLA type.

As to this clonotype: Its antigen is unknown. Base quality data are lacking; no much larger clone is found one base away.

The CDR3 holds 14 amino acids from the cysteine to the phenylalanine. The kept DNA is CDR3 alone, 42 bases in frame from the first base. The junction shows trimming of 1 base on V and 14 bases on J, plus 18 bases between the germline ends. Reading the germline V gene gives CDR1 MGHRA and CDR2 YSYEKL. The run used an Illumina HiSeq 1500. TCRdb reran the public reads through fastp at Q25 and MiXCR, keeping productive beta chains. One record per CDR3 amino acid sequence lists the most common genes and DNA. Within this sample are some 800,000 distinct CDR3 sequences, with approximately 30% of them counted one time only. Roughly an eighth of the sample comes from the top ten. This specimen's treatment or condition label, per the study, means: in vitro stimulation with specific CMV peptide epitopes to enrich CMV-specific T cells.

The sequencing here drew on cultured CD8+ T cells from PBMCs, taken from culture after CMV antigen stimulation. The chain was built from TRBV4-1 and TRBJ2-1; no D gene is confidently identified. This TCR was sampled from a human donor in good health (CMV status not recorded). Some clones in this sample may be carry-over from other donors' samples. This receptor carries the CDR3 CASSQGPSALEEFF. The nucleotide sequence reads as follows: TGCGCCAGCAGCCAAGGTCCTTCGGCGCTGGAAGAGTTCTTC.